Presented here are 3 T cell receptor beta chains from one specimen sequenced in a study of T-cell memory formation after mild COVID-19. In TCRdb, the 5' RACE reads were re-called with MiXCR into one record per CDR3 protein. Of approximately 350,000 distinct CDR3 sequences in the sample, approximately 12% were seen once. Sequencing was done on a sample of PBMCs or a T cell subset sorted from them (not recorded which). The receptor set was obtained from a man aged 18 to 29 who had mild COVID-19 (a few samples of this study predate the infection). Cell type and time point are not known.

The chain is built from TRBV20-1 and TRBJ1-1; 7 nucleotides line up with TRBD1. Trimming removed 3 bases from V and 0 bases from J; junction bases left unmatched: 4. This CDR3 comprises 14 residues. CDR1 and CDR2 (germline): DFQATT, SNEGSKA (reference sequence). The CDR3 sequence: CSARTGLLNTEAFF. CDR3 sequence (DNA): TGCAGTGCTAGGACAGGGCTACTGAACACTGAAGCTTTCTTT.

This clonotype was recorded a few times. The V gene is TRBV10-3, the J gene TRBJ1-6, with 7 bases identical to TRBD1. The length of the CDR3 is 12 residues. J gave up 10 bases and V 6 bases, and 3 bases lay outside the gene matches. Germline-derived CDR1 and CDR2 are ENHRY and SYGVKD. The CDR3 region is CAISRQGSPLHF. CDR3 coding DNA: TGTGCCATCAGCCGACAGGGATCACCCCTCCACTTT.

This clonotype was picked up a small number of times. The chain links TRBV20-1 to TRBJ2-5, with a tentative D call TRBD1 (6 bases). Germline values: CDR1 DFQATT, CDR2 SNEGSKA (reference sequence). V was cut by 1 base and J by 4 bases, with 13 bases left in between. This CDR3 comprises 14 residues. For the CDR3, the DNA is TGCAGTGCTAGAGCCAGGGGCAGGATAGAGACCCAGTACTTC. Translating it yields CSARARGRIETQYF.